The 16 T cell receptor beta chains listed next were all sequenced from one sample in a study of T cell responses to AZD1222 COVID-19 vaccine. Only in-frame clones appear in the TCRdb table, and some are missing; sequencing was by immunoSEQ multiplex PCR. The table has 120,000 or so clones, over 75% seen once. The sequences come from peripheral blood, collected on day 0 of AZD1222 vaccination. The receptors stem from an adult in good health.

The V and J genes are TRBV5-5 and TRBJ1-2; D is unclear. CDR1 is SGHKS, CDR2 YYEKEE, per germline (reference sequence). Trimming shortened V by 4 bases and J by 8 bases, and 9 bases separated the two germline ends. The CDR3 loop spans 11 amino acids. This CDR3 reads CASSQSEGYTF. Written as DNA, the CDR3 is TGTGCCAGCAGCCAAAGTGAGGGCTACACCTTC.

This chain uses TRBV7-9 with TRBJ1-2; no clear D gene. Germline V CDR1 and CDR2: SEHNR, FQNEAQ (reference sequence). The CDR3 is 12 amino acids. V was cut by 3 bases and J by 0 bases, with 2 bases left in between. The CDR3 nucleotides are TGTGCCAGCAGCTTTCCTAACTATGGCTACACCTTC. Translation: CASSFPNYGYTF.

CDR3 sequence (DNA): TGTGCCAGCAGCTGGGGGGCAGCGTCAAGCTCCTACGAGCAGTACTTC. It specifies CASSWGAASSSYEQYF. V usage is TRBV7-2 and J usage is TRBJ2-7, with D perhaps assigned TRBD1 or TRBD2 (6 bases each). This CDR3 has 16 amino acids. With 4 bases removed from V and 0 bases from J, the gap between germline ends came to 16 bases. CDR1 is SGHTA, CDR2 FQGNSA, per germline.

The chain joins TRBV10-1 to TRBJ2-7; D not resolved. Between the trimmed V and J ends, which lost 5 bases and 1 base, there was a span of 9 bases. Germline V gene data show CDR1 as WNHNN and CDR2 as SYGVQD (reference sequence). CDR3 length: 13 residues. The CDR3 DNA reads TGCGCCAGCAGTTTTTCCGTATCCTACGAGCAGTACTTC. Translated, it gives CASSFSVSYEQYF.

For the CDR3, the DNA is TGTGCCAGCAGTTTAGGTGCCGGCCTAGTCTCTGGGGCCAACGTCCTGACTTTC. Translating gives CASSLGAGLVSGANVLTF. The chain carries TRBV28 and TRBJ2-6; D uncertain. CDR3 size: 18 residues. The V gene's germline CDR1 is MDHEN and CDR2 SYDVKM. V was clipped by 2 bases and J by 0 bases, with 14 bases between them.

The CDR3 nucleotides are TGTGCCAGCAGCCCCGGGACAGGGTTTAATGAAAAACTGTTTTTT. This translates into CASSPGTGFNEKLFF. The chain links TRBV27 to TRBJ1-4; 9 bases match TRBD1. The J segment lost 4 bases and the V segment lost 6 bases, leaving 6 bases of the junction unmatched. In germline, CDR1 is MNHEY, CDR2 SMNVEV (reference sequence). This CDR3 contains 15 residues.

The chain carries TRBV2 and TRBJ2-1; weak D call: TRBD1 (6 bases). V lost 6 bases, J lost 8 bases, and 17 bases lay in between. The CDR3 has 14 amino acids. CDR1 and CDR2 (germline): SNHLY, FYNNEI. This chain's CDR3 is CASRADRNSYEQFF. In DNA form, the CDR3 reads TGTGCCAGCAGGGCAGACAGGAACTCCTATGAGCAGTTCTTC.

The chain carries TRBV4-2 and TRBJ2-7; 9 bases match TRBD1. Germline trimming cut 0 bases from V and 3 bases from J; bases unmatched to any gene: 6. Per the germline V gene, CDR1 is LGHNA and CDR2 is YNFKEQ. The CDR3 sequence is 16 residues long. The CDR3 spells CASSQERQGVDYEQYF. CDR3 DNA sequence: TGTGCCAGCAGCCAAGAGAGACAGGGGGTCGACTACGAGCAGTACTTC.

This sequence joins TRBV29-1 and TRBJ2-7; D might be TRBD2 (6 bases). Germline assignment: CDR1 SQVTM and CDR2 ANQGSEA. V was pared by 0 bases and J by 6 bases, with 12 bases between. The CDR3 contains 13 residues. The CDR3 region is CSVEEGSGVEQYF. CDR3 nucleotides: TGCAGCGTTGAAGAGGGATCGGGGGTCGAGCAGTACTTC.

The CDR3 here is CASSEQGNTEAFF. The DNA of the CDR3 is TGTGCCAGCAGCGAACAGGGGAACACTGAAGCTTTCTTT. The rearrangement links TRBV7-2 to TRBJ1-1; TRBD1 might be the D (6 bases). In germline, CDR1 is SGHTA, CDR2 FQGNSA. This CDR3 comprises 13 residues. V was clipped by 5 bases and J by 1 base, with 8 bases between them.

The count of this clone is one. V usage is TRBV3-1 (or the pseudogene TRBV3-2) and J usage is TRBJ2-7, with D perhaps assigned TRBD1 or TRBD2 (5 bases each). The CDR3 is made up of 16 amino acids. CDR1 is LGHDT and CDR2 is YNNKEL in the germline V gene (reference sequence). Trimming took 5 bases from V and 4 from J, leaving 21 bases between them. The CDR3 DNA reads TGTGCCAGCAGCAGCCCGCTTGGGGGTCCTTCTTACGAGCAGTACTTC. Amino acid sequence: CASSSPLGGPSYEQYF.

The chain is built from TRBV28 and TRBJ2-7, with 7 bases that match TRBD2. The CDR3 loop spans 13 amino acids. Germline V gene data show CDR1 as MDHEN and CDR2 as SYDVKM. J was trimmed by 2 bases and V by 8 bases; bases with no gene match: 6. CDR3 DNA: TGTGCCAGCCTTGGCCTAGCGGCCTACGAGCAGTACTTC. Translated, it gives CASLGLAAYEQYF. Combining the CDR3 with reference TRBV28 and TRBJ2-7 gives the whole variable domain DVKVTQSSRYLVKRTGEKVFLECVQDMDHENMFWYRQDPGLGLRLIYFSYDVKMKEKGDIPEGYSVSREKKERFSLILESASTNQTSMYLCASLGLAAYEQYFGPGTRLTVT.

V gene TRBV7-2 combines with J gene TRBJ2-4, with D possibly TRBD1 on 5 matching bases. This CDR3 has 18 amino acids. V shed 4 bases and J shed 2 bases, with 21 bases lying between them. Germline loops: CDR1 SGHTA, CDR2 FQGNSA. CDR3 sequence (DNA): TGTGCCAGCAGCTACCCCCCCGGGCAGGGAAGGTCCAAAAACATTCAGTACTTC. Its protein product is CASSYPPGQGRSKNIQYF.

The chain combines TRBV11-2 with TRBJ2-3; D unclear. CDR3 size: 13 residues. V was cut by 3 bases and J by 6 bases, with 10 bases left in between. The germline V gene has CDR1 SGHAT and CDR2 FQNNGV. The CDR3 sequence: CASSFGQWDTQYF. The CDR3 DNA reads TGTGCCAGCAGCTTCGGGCAATGGGATACGCAGTATTTT.

The chain recombines TRBV27 with TRBJ2-7; a weak D match, TRBD2 (5 bases). Trimming removed 6 bases from V and 2 bases from J, with 20 bases in between. The CDR3 spans 16 residues. Germline CDR1 and CDR2: MNHEY and SMNVEV (reference sequence). CDR3 amino acids: CASRPPGVANPYEQYF. The CDR3 DNA reads TGTGCCAGCAGACCCCCTGGGGTAGCGAATCCCTACGAGCAGTACTTC.

This clone appeared once. This chain connects TRBV5-1 to TRBJ2-2, with a weak D call TRBD1 (5 bases). The V end was cut by 2 bases, the J end by 5 bases, with 7 bases between. Germline V gene data show CDR1 as SGHRS and CDR2 as YFSETQ. The CDR3 totals 13 residues. CDR3: CASSFTGTGELFF. For the CDR3, the DNA is TGCGCCAGCAGCTTCACAGGAACCGGGGAGCTGTTTTTT. The variable domain in full, completed from reference TRBV5-1 and TRBJ2-2, reads KAGVTQTPRYLIKTRGQQVTLSCSPISGHRSVSWYQQTPGQGLQFLFEYFSETQRNKGNFPGRFSGRQFSNSRSEMNVSTLELGDSALYLCASSFTGTGELFFGEGSRLTVL.